This T cell receptor beta chain was documented in a study of early T cells in non-severe SARS-CoV-2 infection. Study details: Bulk RNA taken from unsorted whole blood was sequenced, leaving chains unpaired.

The sample holds a few counts of this clonotype. Germline loops: CDR1 GTSNPN, CDR2 SVGIG (reference sequence). The CDR3 sequence is 11 residues long. V was shortened by 0 bases and J by 11 bases, with 10 bases between the two germline ends. Individual cDNA molecules were tagged with unique molecular identifiers. TCRdb used MiXCR to reprocess the 5' RACE reads, holding one entry per CDR3 protein. Counted here are some 100,000 distinct CDR3 sequences, roughly 14% occurring once; the ten biggest clones make up 0.58%. Sequencing was carried out using whole blood. The sequence came from an adult who was a healthcare worker with PCR-confirmed SARS-CoV-2 infection or an uninfected control (not recorded which). The chain couples TRBV30 to TRBJ1-1; D ambiguous. Written as DNA, the CDR3 is TGTGCCTGGAGTGTAAGCTTGGTGGCTTTCTTT. Protein sequence: CAWSVSLVAFF.